This TCR beta chain derives from a study of response to subunit inactivated influenza vaccine (dated by TCRdb to the late 2010s). For the study in its entirety: To follow how T cells responded to a trivalent subunit inactivated influenza vaccine, the researchers relied on deep quantitative profiling of the T cell receptor repertoire. Results the study describes overall, beyond this receptor: The authors suggested that each seasonal influenza vaccination may recruit only a limited number of new T cells.

This clonotype was detected ten times or more. Its antigen remains unidentified. Base-call qualities are not available, and no considerably larger clone is one nucleotide away. From V the trimming removes 5 bases and from J it removes 0 bases, while the gene matches leave 7 bases of the junction unaccounted for. The CDR3 has 17 amino acids, counting the end cysteine and phenylalanine. This entry keeps only the CDR3 DNA: 51 bases, framed from base 1. Library prep was done by RT-PCR. The run used an Illumina HiSeq 2500. TCRdb trimmed public reads at Q25 via fastp, called clones via MiXCR and kept in-frame beta chains. For every CDR3 protein sequence, its rows merge into one entry that carries the most common genes and DNA. This sample holds about 180,000 distinct CDR3 sequences; nearly 9.5% were observed only once. The ten largest clones add up to roughly 11% of the sample.

This specimen consisted of non-naive T cells sorted from PBMCs, obtained on the day of vaccination. The cell subset or site label corresponds to: memory T cell fraction. The sequence is built from TRBV12-3 or TRBV12-4 and TRBJ2-2; TRBD2 lines up with 9 middle nucleotides. This receptor was obtained from a man aged 50-59 years who received an inactivated influenza vaccine. Donor details come from another sample of the same person, matched by shared clones. CDR3 reads: CASSVQRGVANTGELFF. Read as DNA, the sequence is TGTGCCAGCAGTGTTCAGCGGGGGGTCGCGAACACCGGGGAGCTGTTTTTT.